This T cell receptor beta chain was sequenced for a study of T cells in Graves' hyperthyroidism and ophthalmopathy. Looked up from germline, CDR1 is MNHEY and CDR2 is SVGAGI. This CDR3 is built from 12 residues. This clonotype was observed at least ten times. A junction end diverges from the germline sequence, so it may reflect a read error. It was RNA transcripts that yielded the amplified TCR beta CDR3 regions. With the HTBI primer set, the TCR CDR3 went through a first round of RT-PCR. TCRdb recomputed calls from the multiplex PCR reads with MiXCR, one row per CDR3 protein. The sample yields 350,000 to 400,000 distinct CDR3 sequences, about 20% seen once.

The receptor comes from a woman between 18 and 29 years old with Graves' hyperthyroidism. Sequencing used blood. The V gene is TRBV6-5, the J gene TRBJ2-7; D unresolved. CDR3 sequence (DNA): TGTGCCAGTGCCGACACTGCCTACGTGCAGTACTTC. It is translated as CASADTAYVQYF.